Below, one T cell receptor (beta chain) is given with its context. These data are taken from a study of blood T cell repertoires in COVID-19. There are 16 residues in the CDR3. Between the trimmed V and J ends, which lost 3 bases and 0 bases, there was a span of 11 bases. Germline V gene lookup returns CDR1 SGHTA and CDR2 FQGNSA. Profiled with immunoSEQ multiplex PCR; TCRdb holds only in-frame clones, not every one. The table has about 200,000 clones, roughly 79% seen once. The sequencing sample was made of PBMCs or T cells enriched from blood (not recorded which). This receptor was taken from a woman aged 45-59 years with acute COVID-19. The rearrangement joins TRBV7-2 to TRBJ2-2, with D tentatively TRBD1 (5 bases). The CDR3 coding sequence is TGTGCCAGCAGCTTTCTTGCCAGGGCGAACACCGGGGAGCTGTTTTTT. Its protein product is CASSFLARANTGELFF.